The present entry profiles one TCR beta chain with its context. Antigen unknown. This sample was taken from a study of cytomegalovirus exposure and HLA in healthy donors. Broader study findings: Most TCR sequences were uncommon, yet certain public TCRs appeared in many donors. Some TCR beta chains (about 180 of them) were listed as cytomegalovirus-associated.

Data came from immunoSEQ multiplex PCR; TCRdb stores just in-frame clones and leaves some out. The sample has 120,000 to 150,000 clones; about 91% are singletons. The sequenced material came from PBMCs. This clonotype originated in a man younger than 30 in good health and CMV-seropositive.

In nucleotides, the CDR3 is TGCGCCAGCAGCTTGGTACGGGGTCCCTACGAGCAGTACTTC. Amino acid sequence: CASSLVRGPYEQYF. The chain combines TRBV5-1 with TRBJ2-7; D is perhaps TRBD2 (5 bases). The CDR3 contains 14 residues. Between the trimmed V and J ends, which lost 0 bases and 2 bases, there was a span of 9 bases. The germline V gene has CDR1 SGHRS and CDR2 YFSETQ.